Presented here are 3 T cell receptor beta chains from one specimen sequenced in a study of CD8+CD57+ T cells in acquired aplastic anemia. Genomic DNA served as template for TCR beta VDJ and CDR3 profiling. MiXCR was run by TCRdb on the reads, yielding one entry per CDR3 protein. The table includes just over 450,000 distinct CDR3 sequences, around 30% detected once. Sequenced patients had shown CD8+CD57+ cell expansion by flow cytometry. The sequenced sample was sorted CD4+, CD8+, or CD8+CD57+ T cells (not recorded which) from PBMCs. These receptors all come from a human donor with aplastic anemia.

This chain uses TRBV9 with TRBJ1-1; unclear D gene. V dropped 0 bases and J dropped 2 bases, with 11 bases sitting between them. The CDR3 runs to 15 residues. Germline assignment: CDR1 SGDLS and CDR2 YYNGEE. CDR3 sequence reads: CASSVAAVSNTEAFF. The CDR3 DNA reads as TGTGCCAGCAGCGTAGCTGCAGTTAGCAACACTGAAGCTTTCTTT.

The CDR3 bases are TGCGCCAGCAGCCAAGCTAGGGGGGGCGGCTCCTATAATTCACCCCTCCACTTT. It encodes CASSQARGGGSYNSPLHF. The chain carries TRBV4-3 and TRBJ1-6; possibly TRBD1 for D (6 bases). V shed 1 base and J shed 0 bases, with 13 bases lying between them. The CDR3 covers 18 residues. Germline V gene lookup returns CDR1 LGHNA and CDR2 YSLEER.

Turning to this clonotype: This may be a read error, as it is one base from a much larger clone. J is TRBJ2-5 and V is TRBV29-1; 9 bases align to TRBD1. Germline V CDR1 and CDR2: SQVTM, ANQGSEA. The CDR3 loop spans 14 amino acids. The V and J ends lost 4 bases and 4 bases, in that order; junction bases with no gene match: 7. The DNA of the CDR3 is TGCAGCGTTGGGGGACAGGGCCGGGGAGAGACCCAGTACTTC. It codes for CSVGGQGRGETQYF.